This T cell receptor beta chain was identified in a study of blood T cell repertoires in COVID-19. Whole-study context: Sources were T cells, B-cell-depleted T cells, or PBMCs; the material itself was cDNA or gDNA.

J gave up 2 bases and V 6 bases, and 23 bases lay outside the gene matches. This CDR3 has 22 residues. CDR1 LGHDT and CDR2 YNNKEL come from the germline V gene (reference sequence). Under the authors' procedure: It was from reference gene primer amplification that nucleated cell counts were estimated. Assay: immunoSEQ multiplex PCR; the TCRdb copy retains only in-frame clones and omits some. That table furnishes V, J and clone size, whereas the DNA furnished D and trimming. The sample has around 260,000 clones, roughly 88% seen once. The clonotype was recovered from a human donor in a cohort sampled during active COVID-19. The source material was peripheral blood. The chain recombines TRBV3-1 (or the pseudogene TRBV3-2) with TRBJ1-4; 11 bases line up with TRBD1. The CDR3 sequence: CASSGSRGQGARKGSTNEKLFF. As DNA, the CDR3 is TGTGCCAGCAGTGGGTCTAGAGGACAGGGGGCGCGAAAGGGCTCGACTAATGAAAAACTGTTTTTT.